Reported below is one T cell receptor beta chain. This sample is drawn from a study of CD8 T cells in Susac syndrome. Trimming cost V 1 base and J 8 bases, with 15 bases left between them. CDR3 length equals 15 residues. CDR1 SGHTA and CDR2 FQGNSA come from the germline V gene. When the RNA was reverse transcribed, random hexamers were used with an input of roughly 0.5 to 1 ug. TCRdb fed the immunoSEQ multiplex PCR reads into MiXCR, producing one record per CDR3 protein. This sample carries under 350,000 distinct CDR3 sequences, about 90% of them seen once, and the ten largest clones take around 0.07%.

The sequencing sample was made of CD4+ T cells from PBMCs. The sequence was obtained from a human donor with multiple sclerosis. The gene calls are TRBV7-2 and TRBJ2-1; D is perhaps TRBD2 (7 bases). The DNA for the CDR3 is TGTGCCAGCAGCTTAGGGGGGGGCCCCTTCGATGAGCAGTTCTTC. This gives the protein CASSLGGGPFDEQFF. Complete variable domain (other parts from reference TRBV7-2 and TRBJ2-1): GAGVSQSPSNKVTEKGKDVELRCDPISGHTALYWYRQSLGQGLEFLIYFQGNSAPDKSGLPSDRFSAERTGGSVSTLTIQRTQQEDSAVYLCASSLGGGPFDEQFFGPGTRLTVL.